The 32 T cell receptor beta chains presented below share a single source sample, sequenced in a study of T cells in localized non-small cell lung cancer. Method: immunoSEQ multiplex PCR; TCRdb's copy keeps in-frame clones and lacks some. This sample has tens of thousands of clones; 87% occur once, and the top ten carry nearly 7%. The starting material was peripheral blood, obtained before any cancer treatment. These TCRs come from a male donor aged 60 or over with stage I lung adenocarcinoma.

This sequence joins TRBV14 and TRBJ2-1; D uncertain. Trimming removed 0 bases at V and 8 bases at J, with 11 bases between. Germline V gives CDR1 SGHDN, CDR2 FVKESK. This CDR3 has 14 amino acids. CDR3 nucleotide sequence: TGTGCCAGCAGCCAAGATCAAGGGTTGCATGAGCAGTTCTTC. This gives the protein CASSQDQGLHEQFF.

This chain uses TRBV7-2 with TRBJ1-5, with 8 bases lining up with TRBD1. The length of the CDR3 is 16 residues. Germline V gives CDR1 SGHTA, CDR2 FQGNSA. V shed 5 bases, J shed 2 bases, and the junction held 8 bases outside the gene matches. CDR3 coding DNA: TGTGCCAGCAGCGTCGGGACAGGACAAGGCAATCAGCCCCAGCATTTT. This translates into CASSVGTGQGNQPQHF.

The genes are TRBV2 and TRBJ2-5; D is uncertain. CDR1 and CDR2 from the germline V gene are SNHLY and FYNNEI. V lost 7 bases, J lost 2 bases, and 11 bases lay in between. The CDR3 has 13 residues. In DNA, the CDR3 is TGTGCCAGCAAAAGAACGGTACAAGAGACCCAGTACTTC. It is translated as CASKRTVQETQYF.

The rearrangement uses TRBV6-5 and TRBJ1-1; no definite D call. The CDR3 spans 16 residues. Germline V CDR1 and CDR2: MNHEY, SVGAGI. V was clipped by 2 bases and J by 1 base, with 14 bases between them. CDR3 region: CASSYGINPGNTEAFF. CDR3 nucleotides: TGTGCCAGCAGTTACGGGATCAACCCTGGGAACACTGAAGCTTTCTTT.

This clone is a singleton in its sample. J is TRBJ2-1 and V is TRBV19; D is unresolved. Trimming cost V 2 bases and J 7 bases, with 15 bases left between them. Germline V lookup: CDR1 LNHDA, CDR2 SQIVND (reference sequence). The length of the CDR3 is 15 residues. The CDR3 protein is CASSILAGSFNEQFF. The CDR3 DNA sequence: TGTGCCAGTAGTATATTGGCAGGATCATTTAATGAGCAGTTCTTC.

This clone was seen only a few times. J is TRBJ2-1 and V is TRBV18; D not certain. The CDR3 has 16 residues. Germline V gene data show CDR1 as KGHSH and CDR2 as LQKENI. The ends were cut back, 3 bases at V and 0 bases at J, with 12 bases in the middle. The CDR3 loop is CASSPLPAISYNEQFF. The CDR3 DNA follows: TGTGCCAGCTCACCCCTACCGGCTATCTCCTACAATGAGCAGTTCTTC.

This chain links TRBV5-4 with TRBJ1-5; tentative D call: TRBD1 (6 bases). From germline, CDR1 is SGHNT and CDR2 YYREEE (reference sequence). Between the trimmed V and J ends, which lost 0 bases and 9 bases, there was a span of 10 bases. The CDR3 runs 13 residues. The DNA of the CDR3 is TGTGCCAGCAGCTTGGACAGGGAAAGGCCCCAGCATTTT. Translated: CASSLDRERPQHF.

The gene calls are TRBV7-2 and TRBJ2-3; D is undetermined. Per the germline V gene, CDR1 is SGHTA and CDR2 is FQGNSA. With 6 bases removed from V and 2 bases from J, the gap between germline ends came to 15 bases. This CDR3 contains 15 residues. CDR3 sequence (DNA): TGTGCCAGCAGTCGACTCACTGCATTCACAGATACGCAGTATTTT. Amino acids: CASSRLTAFTDTQYF.

This chain uses TRBV18 with TRBJ1-1; no definite D call. V lost 6 bases to trimming and J lost 6 bases, with 20 bases between them. The CDR3 spans 15 residues. Germline values: CDR1 KGHSH, CDR2 LQKENI. This CDR3 is CASSPGLQRVAEAFF. In nucleotides, the CDR3 is TGTGCCAGCTCGCCGGGGTTACAGCGGGTGGCTGAAGCTTTCTTT.

This chain joins TRBV28 and TRBJ1-4; a possible D gene is TRBD1 (5 bases). The CDR3 sequence is 15 residues long. Germline-derived CDR1 and CDR2 are MDHEN and SYDVKM. Trimming took 6 bases from V and 3 from J, leaving 14 bases between them. The CDR3: CASSSRDRPNEKLFF. For the CDR3, the DNA is TGTGCCAGCAGCTCGAGGGACCGTCCTAATGAAAAACTGTTTTTT.

The table lists this clone with a few counts. The V gene is TRBV19, the J gene TRBJ2-7; D might be TRBD1 or TRBD2, each matching 6 bases. V lost 5 bases, J lost 0 bases, and 20 bases lay in between. From germline, CDR1 is LNHDA and CDR2 SQIVND (reference sequence). This CDR3 has 17 residues. This CDR3 is CASSSPSIGGLSYEQYF. The CDR3 DNA sequence: TGTGCCAGTAGTTCCCCATCAATCGGGGGCCTCTCCTACGAGCAGTACTTC.

V gene TRBV6-6 combines with J gene TRBJ2-2, with TRBD1 matching over 8 bases. Germline CDR1 is MNHNY and CDR2 is SVGAGI (reference sequence). After removal of 5 bases from V and 3 bases from J, the junction contained 8 bases not matched to a gene. The CDR3 runs to 16 residues. The CDR3 DNA sequence: TGTGCCAGCAGTACCCGGACAGGGTCGTACACCGGGGAGCTGTTTTTT. This codes for CASSTRTGSYTGELFF.

The gene calls are TRBV18 and TRBJ1-2; possible D gene TRBD1, 6 bases. The CDR3 covers 13 residues. Trimming took off 3 bases at V and 9 bases at J, with 14 bases between the two ends. Germline V gene sequence: CDR1 KGHSH, CDR2 LQKENI. The CDR3 region has the DNA TGTGCCAGCTCACCGATGGGGGCCCAAAGCTACACCTTC. Its translation: CASSPMGAQSYTF.

The V call is TRBV5-1, the J call TRBJ1-2; TRBD1 matches at 11 bases. Germline V gene data show CDR1 as SGHRS and CDR2 as YFSETQ. V lost 0 bases and J lost 7; bases outside the gene matches: 8. This CDR3 comprises 16 residues. CDR3 sequence: CASSLGWTGGESGYTF. The CDR3 nucleotides are TGCGCCAGCAGCTTGGGGTGGACAGGGGGCGAGAGTGGCTACACCTTC.

V is TRBV30 and J is TRBJ2-1, with 7 nucleotides matching TRBD2. The CDR3 has 12 amino acids. Germline V gene lookup returns CDR1 GTSNPN and CDR2 SVGIG (reference sequence). V trimming: 0 bases; J trimming: 10 bases; junction bases outside the gene matches: 3. Here the CDR3 DNA reads TGTGCCTGGAGTGTACCGGGAGGCGAGCAGTTCTTC. This translates into CAWSVPGGEQFF.

The sample holds one count of this clone. The chain couples TRBV28 to TRBJ2-3; TRBD2 might be the D (7 bases). Trimming left V 4 bases short and J 2 bases short, with 13 bases between. The length of the CDR3 is 15 residues. Germline-derived CDR1 and CDR2 are MDHEN and SYDVKM. CDR3 loop: CASSSGGGNTDTQYF. The CDR3 DNA is TGTGCCAGCAGTTCCGGCGGGGGCAACACAGATACGCAGTATTTT.

V usage is TRBV5-5 and J usage is TRBJ2-7; D gene ambiguous. Trimming stripped 4 bases from V and 7 bases from J, with 12 bases between. Per the germline V gene, CDR1 is SGHKS and CDR2 is YYEKEE (reference sequence). This CDR3 spans 12 amino acids. As DNA, the CDR3 is TGTGCCAGCAGCCAGGACGTGCGTGAGCAGTACTTC. It is translated as CASSQDVREQYF.

The chain links TRBV13 to TRBJ1-5, with 10 bases aligning to TRBD1. Unmatched junction bases numbered 8, after V lost 5 bases and J lost 7 bases. The CDR3 loop spans 15 amino acids. Germline assignment: CDR1 PRHDT and CDR2 FYEKMQ (reference sequence). CDR3 sequence: CASSHGTGARQPQHF. CDR3 coding DNA: TGTGCCAGCAGCCACGGGACAGGGGCACGCCAGCCCCAGCATTTT.

This clone was detected once. The chain couples TRBV19 to TRBJ1-4; no definite D call. Trimming took off 10 bases at V and 0 bases at J, with 15 bases between the two ends. This CDR3 region has 15 residues. The germline gives CDR1 LNHDA, CDR2 SQIVND (reference sequence). The CDR3 DNA sequence: TGTGCCACGTCCCAGACGACTGCAACTAATGAAAAACTGTTTTTT. This codes for CATSQTTATNEKLFF.

The gene calls are TRBV7-2 and TRBJ2-2; TRBD2 matches at 12 bases. J gave up 5 bases and V 6 bases, and 7 bases lay outside the gene matches. CDR1 and CDR2 (germline): SGHTA, FQGNSA. The CDR3 has 16 residues. Here the CDR3 reads CASRLGGTSGTGELFF. For the CDR3, the DNA is TGTGCCAGCAGGCTTGGTGGGACTAGCGGGACCGGGGAGCTGTTTTTT. The variable domain in full, with the rest retrieved from reference TRBV7-2 and TRBJ2-2, is GAGVSQSPSNKVTEKGKDVELRCDPISGHTALYWYRQSLGQGLEFLIYFQGNSAPDKSGLPSDRFSAERTGGSVSTLTIQRTQQEDSAVYLCASRLGGTSGTGELFFGEGSRLTVL.

This clone was picked up one time. The chain employs TRBV5-8 and TRBJ2-3; 15 bases match TRBD2. The ends lost 3 bases at V and 5 bases at J; junction bases unmatched: 7. This CDR3 region has 17 residues. CDR1 is SGHTS, CDR2 YDEGEE, per germline. CDR3 coding DNA: TGTGCCAGCAGCTATGGACTAGCGGGGGGGCGGAAAGATACGCAGTATTTT. Translated, it gives CASSYGLAGGRKDTQYF.

The chain combines TRBV18 with TRBJ2-2, with 8 bases that match TRBD1. The CDR3 length is 16 residues. V was clipped by 4 bases and J by 1 base; unmatched bases: 5. CDR1 KGHSH and CDR2 LQKENI come from the germline V gene. CDR3: CASSLTGTGNTGELFF. The CDR3 coding sequence is TGTGCCAGCTCACTGACTGGGACAGGGAACACCGGGGAGCTGTTTTTT.

The chain joins TRBV6-5 to TRBJ1-2; D is unclear. V lost 6 bases to trimming and J lost 2 bases, with 7 bases between them. This CDR3 region has 12 residues. CDR1 MNHEY and CDR2 SVGAGI come from the germline V gene. The CDR3 DNA follows: TGTGCCAGCAGCCGGGCCAACTATGGCTACACCTTC. This sequence encodes CASSRANYGYTF.

The rearrangement uses TRBV13 and TRBJ2-7; perhaps TRBD2 as D (7 bases). CDR1 is PRHDT and CDR2 is FYEKMQ in the germline V gene (reference sequence). This CDR3 has 18 amino acids. Trimming stripped 1 base from V and 1 base from J, with 20 bases between. The CDR3 nucleotides read TGTGCCAGCAGCTTAGAAGGACTTCTACAGGGAGGGTCCTACGAGCAGTACTTC. Translating it yields CASSLEGLLQGGSYEQYF.

The chain is built from TRBV4-3 and TRBJ2-7, with TRBD2 identical over 7 bases. The CDR3 spans 15 residues. J lost 1 base, V lost 0 bases, and 3 bases had no gene match. The V gene's germline CDR1 is LGHNA and CDR2 YSLEER. For the CDR3, the DNA is TGCGCCAGCAGCCAAGATAACGGGGGGTCCTACGAGCAGTACTTC. Protein sequence: CASSQDNGGSYEQYF.

The CDR3 region has the DNA TGTGCCAGCAGGGCGGGGCAGGGTAGTGAAAAACTGTTTTTT. Its protein product is CASRAGQGSEKLFF. The V and J genes are TRBV6-1 and TRBJ1-4; D might be TRBD1 (5 bases). The CDR3 contains 14 residues. CDR1 is MNHNS and CDR2 is SASEGT in the germline V gene. The V end was cut by 6 bases, the J end by 7 bases, with 15 bases between.

This clone is a singleton in its sample. The chain carries TRBV19 and TRBJ2-1; 8 bases align to TRBD1. This CDR3 comprises 15 residues. The V gene end was trimmed by 5 bases and the J gene end by 10 bases; junction bases not matched to a gene: 13. In germline, CDR1 is LNHDA, CDR2 SQIVND (reference sequence). The CDR3 nucleotides are TGTGCCAGTAGTGCGAAGACAGGGGCGATTAGCGAGCAGTTCTTC. It yields the protein CASSAKTGAISEQFF.

The chain carries TRBV10-3 and TRBJ1-6; D remains unclear. The germline CDR1 and CDR2 sequences are ENHRY and SYGVKD. The V gene lost 3 bases and the J gene lost 10 bases, with 10 bases spanning the gap. The CDR3 runs to 13 residues. For the CDR3, the DNA is TGTGCCATCAGTGACCAGGAAAGATCACCCCTCCACTTT. Its protein is CAISDQERSPLHF.

In its sample, this clone was seen a few times. The gene calls are TRBV28 and TRBJ1-2, with TRBD1 identical over 8 bases. This CDR3 has 12 amino acids. Germline V gene data show CDR1 as MDHEN and CDR2 as SYDVKM. V was clipped by 10 bases and J by 7 bases; unmatched bases: 8. DNA for the CDR3: TGTGCCACCGAGGACAGGGCGCGTGGCTACACCTTC. It yields the protein CATEDRARGYTF.

The rearrangement links TRBV14 to TRBJ2-3; 7 bases are a match to TRBD2. V was clipped by 0 bases and J by 3 bases; unmatched bases: 6. CDR3 length equals 16 residues. Germline values: CDR1 SGHDN, CDR2 FVKESK. CDR3 region: CASSQDGGSRTDTQYF. The CDR3 DNA is TGTGCCAGCAGCCAAGACGGGGGGTCGAGGACAGATACGCAGTATTTT.

This clone was counted between two and nine times. V is TRBV7-2 and J is TRBJ2-7; D perhaps matches TRBD2 (5 bases). Germline V CDR1 and CDR2: SGHTA, FQGNSA. This CDR3 has 15 amino acids. The V and J ends lost 5 bases and 4 bases respectively, with 18 bases between them. The CDR3 here is CASSPAAQRSYEQYF. CDR3 bases: TGTGCCAGCAGCCCAGCGGCCCAACGGTCTTACGAGCAGTACTTC.

The chain joins TRBV19 to TRBJ2-5; possible D gene TRBD2, 5 bases. The CDR3 is 13 residues long. Per germline, CDR1 LNHDA and CDR2 SQIVND (reference sequence). Between the trimmed V and J ends, which lost 5 bases and 2 bases, there was a span of 9 bases. The CDR3 protein is CASSEGAQETQYF. The DNA for the CDR3 is TGTGCCAGTAGTGAGGGAGCGCAAGAGACCCAGTACTTC.